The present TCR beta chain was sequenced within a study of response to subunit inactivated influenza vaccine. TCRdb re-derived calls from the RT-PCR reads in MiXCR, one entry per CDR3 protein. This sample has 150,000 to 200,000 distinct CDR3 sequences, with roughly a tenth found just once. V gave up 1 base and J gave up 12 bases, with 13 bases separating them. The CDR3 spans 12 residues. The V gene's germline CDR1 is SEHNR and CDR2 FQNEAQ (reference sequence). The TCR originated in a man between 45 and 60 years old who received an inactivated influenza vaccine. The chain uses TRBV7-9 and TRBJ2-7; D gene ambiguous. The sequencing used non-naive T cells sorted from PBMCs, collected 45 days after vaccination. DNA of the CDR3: TGTGCCAGCAGCTTAGGTGGATCGGTCGGGTACTTC. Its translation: CASSLGGSVGYF.